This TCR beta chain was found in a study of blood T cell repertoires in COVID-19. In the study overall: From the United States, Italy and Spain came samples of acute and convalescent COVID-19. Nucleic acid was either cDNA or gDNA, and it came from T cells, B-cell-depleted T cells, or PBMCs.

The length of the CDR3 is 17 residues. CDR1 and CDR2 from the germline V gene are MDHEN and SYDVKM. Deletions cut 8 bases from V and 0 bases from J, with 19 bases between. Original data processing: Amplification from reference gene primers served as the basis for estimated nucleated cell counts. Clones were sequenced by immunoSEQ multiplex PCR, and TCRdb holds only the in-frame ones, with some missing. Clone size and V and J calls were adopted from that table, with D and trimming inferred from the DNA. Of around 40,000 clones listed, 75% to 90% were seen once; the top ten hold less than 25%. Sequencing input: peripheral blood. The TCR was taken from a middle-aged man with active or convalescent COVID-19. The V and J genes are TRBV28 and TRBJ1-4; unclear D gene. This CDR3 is CASRGELSGATNEKLFF. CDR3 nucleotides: TGTGCCAGCCGTGGCGAGCTGTCCGGAGCAACTAATGAAAAACTGTTTTTT. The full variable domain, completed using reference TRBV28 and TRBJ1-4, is DVKVTQSSRYLVKRTGEKVFLECVQDMDHENMFWYRQDPGLGLRLIYFSYDVKMKEKGDIPEGYSVSREKKERFSLILESASTNQTSMYLCASRGELSGATNEKLFFGSGTQLSVL.